A selection of T cell receptor beta chains follows, all from one sample in a study of T cell changes during pregnancy in multiple sclerosis. Profiling relied on immunoSEQ multiplex PCR, and the TCRdb table lists in-frame clones only, not all of them. The sample has roughly 83,000 clones, approximately 90% seen once. The sequences come from PBMCs, collected in the first trimester of pregnancy. The receptors stem from a female donor in good health, serving as a control in a pregnancy study. Some clones in this sample may be carry-over from other donors' samples. The CDR3 runs from the conserved cysteine through the conserved F or W. D genes are given only for firm matches. Clone size is stated in some rows and not others, as once, few, many or a class when expanded.

J gene: TRBJ2-7; V gene: TRBV5-4; D gene: -; clone size: -; CDR3 DNA: TGTGCCAGCAGTTACTCAGGGGTCTCTGTGTTGGGCGAGCAGTACTTC; CDR3 protein: CASSYSGVSVLGEQYF
J gene: TRBJ1-5; V gene: TRBV5-8; D gene: TRBD1; clone size: many; CDR3 DNA: TGTGCCAGCAGCTTGGCTGGTGGACAGGGGCTGAATCAGCCCCAGCATTTT; CDR3 protein: CASSLAGGQGLNQPQHF
J gene: TRBJ2-7; V gene: TRBV7-2; D gene: TRBD2; clone size: -; CDR3 DNA: TGTGCCAGCAGCTTAGAGTCGGCTAGCGGGACTTACGAGCAGTACTTC; CDR3 protein: CASSLESASGTYEQYF
J gene: TRBJ2-1; V gene: TRBV11-2; D gene: TRBD2; clone size: -; CDR3 DNA: TGTGCCAGCCGACTGGGACTAGCGAGGTACAATGAGCAGTTCTTC; CDR3 protein: CASRLGLARYNEQFF
J gene: TRBJ1-1; V gene: TRBV28; D gene: -; clone size: -; CDR3 DNA: TGTGCCAGCAGTCCCAGCGCACACACTGAAGCTTTCTTT; CDR3 protein: CASSPSAHTEAFF
J gene: TRBJ1-6; V gene: TRBV6-1; D gene: TRBD1; clone size: -; CDR3 DNA: TGTGCCAGCAGTGAAGCGCCGGGACAGAATTCACCCCTCCACTTT; CDR3 protein: CASSEAPGQNSPLHF
J gene: TRBJ1-2; V gene: TRBV2; D gene: -; clone size: -; CDR3 DNA: TGTGCCAGCAGTGAAGGAGGGCGGAAAAAACGTCTGGAAAAAACTAACTATGGCTACACCTTC; CDR3 protein: CASSEGGRKKRLEKTNYGYTF
J gene: TRBJ2-3; V gene: TRBV5-4; D gene: -; clone size: few; CDR3 DNA: TGTGCCAGCGAGAAGGGGCTAAGCACAGATACGCAGTATTTT; CDR3 protein: CASEKGLSTDTQYF
J gene: TRBJ2-5; V gene: TRBV7-2; D gene: -; clone size: -; CDR3 DNA: TGTGCCAGCAGCTTAGACCTGACGGGAGAGGAGACCCAGTACTTC; CDR3 protein: CASSLDLTGEETQYF
J gene: TRBJ1-2; V gene: TRBV7-9; D gene: -; clone size: -; CDR3 DNA: TGTGCCAGCAGCCCGGTCCCTCGGGAATATGGCTACACCTTC; CDR3 protein: CASSPVPREYGYTF
J gene: TRBJ1-6; V gene: TRBV27; D gene: -; clone size: -; CDR3 DNA: TGTGCCAGCAGCCGCGGGGGATCACCCCTCCACTTT; CDR3 protein: CASSRGGSPLHF
J gene: TRBJ2-7; V gene: TRBV5-5; D gene: TRBD1; clone size: -; CDR3 DNA: TGTGCCAGCAGCTTTGGGACAGGTAACTACGAGCAGTACTTC; CDR3 protein: CASSFGTGNYEQYF
J gene: TRBJ2-3; V gene: TRBV6-4; D gene: TRBD2; clone size: few; CDR3 DNA: TGTGCCAGCAGTGAGGCGGGGGGTAACACAGATACGCAGTATTTT; CDR3 protein: CASSEAGGNTDTQYF
J gene: TRBJ2-7; V gene: TRBV29-1; D gene: TRBD2; clone size: -; CDR3 DNA: TGCAGCGTTGAAGTGCGGGGGGTTGCCTACGAGCAGTACTTC; CDR3 protein: CSVEVRGVAYEQYF
J gene: TRBJ2-2; V gene: TRBV7-3; D gene: -; clone size: -; CDR3 DNA: TGTGCCAGCAGCTTGACATGGAGGGCCGGGGAGCTGTTTTTT; CDR3 protein: CASSLTWRAGELFF
J gene: TRBJ2-6; V gene: TRBV13; D gene: -; clone size: once; CDR3 DNA: TGTGCCAGCAGCTTAGGCCTATTCCGCACCATTCCATCTGGGGCCAACGTCCTGACTTTC; CDR3 protein: CASSLGLFRTIPSGANVLTF
J gene: TRBJ1-4; V gene: TRBV7-2; D gene: -; clone size: -; CDR3 DNA: TGTGCCAGCAGCTTAGGAGGGAATGAAAAACTGTTTTTT; CDR3 protein: CASSLGGNEKLFF
J gene: TRBJ1-3; V gene: TRBV23-1; D gene: -; clone size: -; CDR3 DNA: TGCGCCAGCAGTCATGAGGGATTAGGATTTGGAAACACCATATATTTT; CDR3 protein: CASSHEGLGFGNTIYF
J gene: TRBJ2-7; V gene: TRBV5-1; D gene: -; clone size: -; CDR3 DNA: TGCGCCAGCAGCTTGATCTCCGGGACATTCTCCTACGAGCAGTACTTC; CDR3 protein: CASSLISGTFSYEQYF
J gene: TRBJ2-2; V gene: TRBV11-3; D gene: TRBD2; clone size: -; CDR3 DNA: TGTGCCAGCAGCTCGGCGGGGGGGCAGTCCGGGGAGCTGTTTTTT; CDR3 protein: CASSSAGGQSGELFF
J gene: TRBJ1-3; V gene: TRBV7-9; D gene: -; clone size: -; CDR3 DNA: TGTGCCAGCAGCTTAGGTTCGCAGGGGGGAAACACCATATATTTT; CDR3 protein: CASSLGSQGGNTIYF
J gene: TRBJ1-2; V gene: TRBV5-1; D gene: -; clone size: -; CDR3 DNA: TGCGCCAGCAGCTTGGACCCCACAAGTCCTGGCTACACCTTC; CDR3 protein: CASSLDPTSPGYTF
J gene: TRBJ2-7; V gene: TRBV9; D gene: TRBD2; clone size: -; CDR3 DNA: TGTGCCAGCAGCCGCAGGGGTCCTATGGCTAGCGGGATTCGGGAGCAGTACTTC; CDR3 protein: CASSRRGPMASGIREQYF
J gene: TRBJ2-1; V gene: TRBV7-9; D gene: TRBD2; clone size: -; CDR3 DNA: TGTGCCAGCAGTTTAGCGGGGGGGCTTTATGAGCAGTTCTTC; CDR3 protein: CASSLAGGLYEQFF
J gene: TRBJ1-4; V gene: TRBV7-2; D gene: TRBD1; clone size: -; CDR3 DNA: TGTGCCAGCAGCTTAGAACAGGGGGCTTGGGAAAAACTGTTTTTT; CDR3 protein: CASSLEQGAWEKLFF
J gene: TRBJ2-7; V gene: TRBV6-5; D gene: TRBD1; clone size: -; CDR3 DNA: TGTGCCAGCAGTGGAACTCCGGGACAGTGGGAGTTC; CDR3 protein: CASSGTPGQWEF
J gene: TRBJ1-3; V gene: TRBV5-1; D gene: -; clone size: -; CDR3 DNA: TGCGCCAGCAGCCGTTCCCCGACGGGAACAAACACCATATATTTT; CDR3 protein: CASSRSPTGTNTIYF
J gene: TRBJ2-3; V gene: TRBV15; D gene: TRBD2; clone size: -; CDR3 DNA: TGTGCCACCAGCAGGGGGGAATTAGCGGGGGGGGCCACAGATACGCAGTATTTT; CDR3 protein: CATSRGELAGGATDTQYF
J gene: TRBJ1-6; V gene: TRBV6-5; D gene: TRBD1; clone size: few; CDR3 DNA: TGTGCCAGCAGTTCAGACAGGGTTGGGAATTCACCCCTCCACTTT; CDR3 protein: CASSSDRVGNSPLHF
J gene: TRBJ2-6; V gene: TRBV4-3; D gene: TRBD1; clone size: -; CDR3 DNA: TGCGCCAGCAGCCCTCGAGGGGGCAGCAGCTCTGGGGCCAACGTCCTGACTTTC; CDR3 protein: CASSPRGGSSSGANVLTF
J gene: TRBJ2-6; V gene: TRBV10-1; D gene: TRBD2; clone size: few; CDR3 DNA: TGCGCCTTTGGGACGGGGGACTACTCCTCTGGGGCCAACGTCCTGACTTTC; CDR3 protein: CAFGTGDYSSGANVLTF
J gene: TRBJ2-7; V gene: TRBV5-5; D gene: TRBD1; clone size: -; CDR3 DNA: TGTGCCAGCAGCTGGGGACAGGGGATCTACGAGCAGTACTTC; CDR3 protein: CASSWGQGIYEQYF
J gene: TRBJ1-3; V gene: TRBV14; D gene: -; clone size: -; CDR3 DNA: TGTGCCAGCAGCCTCAACTCTGGAAACACCATATATTTT; CDR3 protein: CASSLNSGNTIYF
J gene: TRBJ2-3; V gene: TRBV6-4; D gene: -; clone size: -; CDR3 DNA: TGTGCCAGCAGCCGCTCTGGAGGGGGGGCAGATACGCAGTATTTT; CDR3 protein: CASSRSGGGADTQYF
J gene: TRBJ2-7; V gene: TRBV28; D gene: -; clone size: -; CDR3 DNA: TGTGCCAGCAGGCCCCCAGGGAAGGGCGAGCAGTACTTC; CDR3 protein: CASRPPGKGEQYF
J gene: TRBJ1-1; V gene: TRBV7-2; D gene: TRBD1; clone size: -; CDR3 DNA: TGTGCCAGCAGCTCCGGACAGGGTAACACTGAAGCTTTCTTT; CDR3 protein: CASSSGQGNTEAFF
J gene: TRBJ2-7; V gene: TRBV27; D gene: -; clone size: -; CDR3 DNA: TGTGCCAGCAGTGTGGCAGGGGATGACGAGCAGTACTTC; CDR3 protein: CASSVAGDDEQYF
J gene: TRBJ1-6; V gene: TRBV4-1; D gene: TRBD1; clone size: -; CDR3 DNA: TGCGCCAGCAGCCCCCGGGACAGGGACAATTCACCCCTCCACTTT; CDR3 protein: CASSPRDRDNSPLHF
J gene: TRBJ1-2; V gene: TRBV9; D gene: -; clone size: -; CDR3 DNA: TGTGCCAGCAGCTCCTCGACAGGTTCAAACTATGGCTACACCTTC; CDR3 protein: CASSSSTGSNYGYTF
J gene: TRBJ2-1; V gene: TRBV13; D gene: TRBD2; clone size: -; CDR3 DNA: TGTGCCAGCACACATACGGGACTAGCAGATAATGAGCAGTTCTTC; CDR3 protein: CASTHTGLADNEQFF
J gene: TRBJ2-5; V gene: TRBV5-6; D gene: -; clone size: -; CDR3 DNA: TGTGCCAGCAGCTTGGAACAGAACCAAGAGACCCAGTACTTC; CDR3 protein: CASSLEQNQETQYF